The sample holds many counts of the clone carrying this TCR beta chain. The antigen remains undetermined. The CDR3 length is 14 residues. Per the germline V gene, CDR1 is MNHEY and CDR2 is SMNVEV (reference sequence). The V and J ends lost 6 bases and 7 bases respectively, with 18 bases between them. Patients were excluded because of uncontrolled infection, other autoimmune disease, pregnancy or lactation. Fresh 10 ml peripheral blood yielded PBMCs. This specimen belongs to a study of T cells in Graves' hyperthyroidism and ophthalmopathy. Study background: The authors collected peripheral blood at initial diagnosis, before any treatment.

Study-wide results and limits: The model foresaw ophthalmopathy a median roughly 6.5 months prior to onset.

TCR beta CDR3 region amplification was performed from RNA transcripts. A first-round RT-PCR of the TCR CDR3 used the HTBI primer set. TCRdb redid the calling of the multiplex PCR reads with MiXCR, one entry per CDR3 protein. This table has about half a million distinct CDR3 sequences, 15% to 20% appearing once. The receptor was isolated from a man in his forties or fifties with Graves' ophthalmopathy. The J gene is TRBJ1-2, the V gene TRBV27, with D possibly TRBD1 on 5 matching bases. Sequencing used blood. CDR3 DNA: TGTGCCAGCAGACCAGACAGCGAAGCAGGTGGCTACACCTTC. Translating it yields CASRPDSEAGGYTF.